This T cell receptor beta chain derives from a study of T cells in Graves' hyperthyroidism and ophthalmopathy. Authors of the study amplified TCR beta CDR3 regions from RNA transcripts. With the HTBI primer set, the TCR CDR3 went through a first round of RT-PCR. TCRdb itself ran the multiplex PCR reads through MiXCR, one entry per CDR3 protein. The repertoire holds around 300,000 distinct CDR3 sequences, with roughly 13% as singletons. The V gene lost 3 bases and the J gene lost 0 bases, with 32 bases spanning the gap. CDR3 length equals 23 residues. Germline values: CDR1 KGHDR, CDR2 SFDVKD. V usage is TRBV24-1 and J usage is TRBJ2-1; D is perhaps TRBD2 (10 bases). This TCR was recovered from a woman aged 40-49 years with Graves' ophthalmopathy. Sequenced input: blood. CDR3 protein: CATSDTGTGWTSGYSSSYNEQFF. The DNA of the CDR3 is TGTGCCACCAGTGATACCGGGACAGGGTGGACTAGCGGTTATTCAAGCTCCTACAATGAGCAGTTCTTC.